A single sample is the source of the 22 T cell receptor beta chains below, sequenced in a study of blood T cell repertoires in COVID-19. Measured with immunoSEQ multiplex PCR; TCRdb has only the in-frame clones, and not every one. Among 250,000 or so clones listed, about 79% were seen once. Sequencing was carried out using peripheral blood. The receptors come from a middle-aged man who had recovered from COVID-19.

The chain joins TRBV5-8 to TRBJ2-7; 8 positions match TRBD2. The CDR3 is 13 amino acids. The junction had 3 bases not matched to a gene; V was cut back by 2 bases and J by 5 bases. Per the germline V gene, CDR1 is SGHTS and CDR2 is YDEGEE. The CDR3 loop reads CASSLRGGHEQYF. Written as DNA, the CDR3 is TGTGCCAGCAGCTTACGGGGGGGCCACGAGCAGTACTTC.

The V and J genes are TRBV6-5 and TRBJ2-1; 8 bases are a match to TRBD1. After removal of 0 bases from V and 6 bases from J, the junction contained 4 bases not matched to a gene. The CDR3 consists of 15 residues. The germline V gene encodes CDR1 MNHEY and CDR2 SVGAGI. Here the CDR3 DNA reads TGTGCCAGCAGTTACTCGAATCAGGGGGCCAATGAGCAGTTCTTC. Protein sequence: CASSYSNQGANEQFF.

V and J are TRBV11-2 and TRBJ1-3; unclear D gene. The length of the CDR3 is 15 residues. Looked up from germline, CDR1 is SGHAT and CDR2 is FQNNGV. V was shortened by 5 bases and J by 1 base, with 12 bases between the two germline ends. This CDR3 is CASSPRVGSGNTIYF. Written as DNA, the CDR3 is TGTGCCAGCAGCCCGAGGGTAGGGTCTGGAAACACCATATATTTT. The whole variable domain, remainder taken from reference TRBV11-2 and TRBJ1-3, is EAGVAQSPRYKIIEKRQSVAFWCNPISGHATLYWYQQILGQGPKLLIQFQNNGVVDDSQLPKDRFSAERLKGVDSTLKIQPAKLEDSAVYLCASSPRVGSGNTIYFGEGSWLTVV.

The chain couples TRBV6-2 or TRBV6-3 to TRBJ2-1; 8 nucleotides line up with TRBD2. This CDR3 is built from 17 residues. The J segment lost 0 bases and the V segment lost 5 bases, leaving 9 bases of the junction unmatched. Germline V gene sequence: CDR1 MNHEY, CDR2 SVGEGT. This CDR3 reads CASSNPGGRSSYNEQFF. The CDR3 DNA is TGTGCCAGCAGTAACCCGGGGGGGAGAAGCTCCTACAATGAGCAGTTCTTC.

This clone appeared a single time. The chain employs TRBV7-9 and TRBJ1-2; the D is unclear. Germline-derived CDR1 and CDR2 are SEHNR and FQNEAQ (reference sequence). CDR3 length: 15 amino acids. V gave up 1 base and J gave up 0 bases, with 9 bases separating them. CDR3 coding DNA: TGTGCCAGCAGCTTAGACTCCCGGTCTAACTATGGCTACACCTTC. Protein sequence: CASSLDSRSNYGYTF.

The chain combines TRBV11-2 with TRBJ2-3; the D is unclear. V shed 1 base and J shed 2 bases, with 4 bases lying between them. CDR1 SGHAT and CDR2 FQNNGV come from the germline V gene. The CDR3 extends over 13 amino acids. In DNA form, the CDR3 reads TGTGCCAGCAGCTTAGGCTACACAGATACGCAGTATTTT. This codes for CASSLGYTDTQYF.

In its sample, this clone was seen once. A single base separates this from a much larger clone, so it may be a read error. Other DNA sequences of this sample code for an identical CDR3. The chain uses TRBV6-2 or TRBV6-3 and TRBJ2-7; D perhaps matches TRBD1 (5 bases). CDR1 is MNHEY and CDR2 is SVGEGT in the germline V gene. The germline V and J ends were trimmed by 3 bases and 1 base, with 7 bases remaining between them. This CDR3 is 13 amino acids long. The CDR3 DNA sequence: TGTGCCAGCAGTTATGACAGTTCCTACGAGCAGTACTTC. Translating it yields CASSYDSSYEQYF.

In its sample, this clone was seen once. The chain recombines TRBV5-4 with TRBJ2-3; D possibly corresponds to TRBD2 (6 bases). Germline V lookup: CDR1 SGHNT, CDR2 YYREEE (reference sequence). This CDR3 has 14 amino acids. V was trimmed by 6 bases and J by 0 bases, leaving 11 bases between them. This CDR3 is CASTRLDSTDTQYF. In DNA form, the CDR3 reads TGTGCCAGCACTCGACTAGACAGCACAGATACGCAGTATTTT.

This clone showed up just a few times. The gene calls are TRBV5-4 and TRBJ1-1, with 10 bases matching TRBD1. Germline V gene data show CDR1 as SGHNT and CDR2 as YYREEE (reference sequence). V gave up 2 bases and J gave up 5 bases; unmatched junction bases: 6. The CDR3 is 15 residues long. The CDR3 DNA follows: TGTGCCAGCAGCTTCGACAGGGGGCTAAGTACTGAAGCTTTCTTT. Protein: CASSFDRGLSTEAFF.

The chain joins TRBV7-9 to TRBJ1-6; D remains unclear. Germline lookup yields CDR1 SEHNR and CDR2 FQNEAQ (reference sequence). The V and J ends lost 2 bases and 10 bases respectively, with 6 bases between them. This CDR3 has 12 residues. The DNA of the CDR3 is TGTGCCAGCAGCTTAAATTCGTCACCCCTCCACTTT. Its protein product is CASSLNSSPLHF.

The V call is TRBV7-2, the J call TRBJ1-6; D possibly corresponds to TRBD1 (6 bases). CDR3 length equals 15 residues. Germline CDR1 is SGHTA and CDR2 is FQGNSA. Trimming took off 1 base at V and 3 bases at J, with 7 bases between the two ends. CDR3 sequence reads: CASSLETGYNSPLHF. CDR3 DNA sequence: TGTGCCAGCAGCTTAGAGACAGGCTATAATTCACCCCTCCACTTT.

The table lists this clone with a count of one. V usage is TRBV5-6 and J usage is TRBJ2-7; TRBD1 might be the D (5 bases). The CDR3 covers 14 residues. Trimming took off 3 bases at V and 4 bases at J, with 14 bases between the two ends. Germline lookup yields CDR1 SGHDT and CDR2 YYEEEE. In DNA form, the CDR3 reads TGTGCCAGCAGCTCCGTGCAGGGCGTTTACGAGCAGTACTTC. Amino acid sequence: CASSSVQGVYEQYF.

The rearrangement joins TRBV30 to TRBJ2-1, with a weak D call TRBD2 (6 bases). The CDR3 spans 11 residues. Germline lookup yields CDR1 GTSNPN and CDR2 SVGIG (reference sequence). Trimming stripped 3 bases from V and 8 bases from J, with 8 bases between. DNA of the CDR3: TGTGCCTGGAGGGGACTGGATGAGCAGTTCTTC. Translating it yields CAWRGLDEQFF.

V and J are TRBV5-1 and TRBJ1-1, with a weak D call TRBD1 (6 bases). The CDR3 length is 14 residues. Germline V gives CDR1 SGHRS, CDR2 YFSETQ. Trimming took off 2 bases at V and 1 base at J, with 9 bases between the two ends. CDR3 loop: CASSFATGNTEAFF. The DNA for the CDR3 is TGCGCCAGCAGCTTCGCGACAGGGAACACTGAAGCTTTCTTT.

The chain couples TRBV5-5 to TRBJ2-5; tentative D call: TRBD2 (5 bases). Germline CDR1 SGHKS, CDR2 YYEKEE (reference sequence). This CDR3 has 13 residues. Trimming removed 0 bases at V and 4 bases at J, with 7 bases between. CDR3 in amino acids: CASSLGTVETQYF. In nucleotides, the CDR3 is TGTGCCAGCAGCTTGGGGACTGTAGAGACCCAGTACTTC.

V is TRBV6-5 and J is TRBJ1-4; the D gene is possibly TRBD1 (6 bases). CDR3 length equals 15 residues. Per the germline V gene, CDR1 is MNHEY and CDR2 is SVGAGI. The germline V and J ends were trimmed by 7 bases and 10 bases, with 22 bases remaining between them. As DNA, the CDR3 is TGTGCCAGCAAGCTACGGGACACTGTCTTTGGAAAACTGTTTTTT. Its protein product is CASKLRDTVFGKLFF.

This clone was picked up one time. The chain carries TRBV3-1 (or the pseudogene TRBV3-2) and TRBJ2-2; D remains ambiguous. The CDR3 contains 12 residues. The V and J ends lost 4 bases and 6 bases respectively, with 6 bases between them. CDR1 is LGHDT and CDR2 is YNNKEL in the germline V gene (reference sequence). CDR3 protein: CASSPYSGELFF. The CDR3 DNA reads TGTGCCAGCAGCCCGTACTCCGGGGAGCTGTTTTTT.

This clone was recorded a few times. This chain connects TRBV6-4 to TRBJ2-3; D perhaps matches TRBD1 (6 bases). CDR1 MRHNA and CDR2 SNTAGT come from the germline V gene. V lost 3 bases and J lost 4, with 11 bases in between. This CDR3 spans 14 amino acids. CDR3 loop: CASSDGGFADTQYF. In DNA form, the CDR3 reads TGTGCCAGCAGTGATGGGGGCTTCGCAGATACGCAGTATTTT.

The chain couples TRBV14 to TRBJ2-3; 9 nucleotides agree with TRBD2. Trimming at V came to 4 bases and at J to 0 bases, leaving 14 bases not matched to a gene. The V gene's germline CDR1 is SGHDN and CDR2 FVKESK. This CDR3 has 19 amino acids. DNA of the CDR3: TGTGCCAGCAGCCGAACCTTCCTGGTGCGGGGGGGAAGCACAGATACGCAGTATTTT. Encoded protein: CASSRTFLVRGGSTDTQYF.

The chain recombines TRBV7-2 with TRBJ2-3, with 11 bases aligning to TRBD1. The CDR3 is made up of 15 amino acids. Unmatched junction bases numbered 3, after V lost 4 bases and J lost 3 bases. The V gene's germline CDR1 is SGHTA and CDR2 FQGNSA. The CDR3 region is CASSSGTGGTDTQYF. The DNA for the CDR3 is TGTGCCAGCAGCTCCGGGACAGGGGGGACAGATACGCAGTATTTT.

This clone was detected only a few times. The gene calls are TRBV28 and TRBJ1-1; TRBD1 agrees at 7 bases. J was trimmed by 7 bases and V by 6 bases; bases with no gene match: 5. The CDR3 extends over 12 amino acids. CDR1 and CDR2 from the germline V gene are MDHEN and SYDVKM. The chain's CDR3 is CASRVQGDEAFF. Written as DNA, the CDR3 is TGTGCCAGCAGGGTCCAGGGGGATGAAGCTTTCTTT.

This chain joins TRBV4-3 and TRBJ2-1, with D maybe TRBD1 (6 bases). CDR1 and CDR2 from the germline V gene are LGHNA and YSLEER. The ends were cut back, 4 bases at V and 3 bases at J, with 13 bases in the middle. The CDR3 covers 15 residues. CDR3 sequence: CASSRDRNRYNEQFF. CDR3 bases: TGCGCCAGCAGCCGAGACAGGAATCGCTACAATGAGCAGTTCTTC.